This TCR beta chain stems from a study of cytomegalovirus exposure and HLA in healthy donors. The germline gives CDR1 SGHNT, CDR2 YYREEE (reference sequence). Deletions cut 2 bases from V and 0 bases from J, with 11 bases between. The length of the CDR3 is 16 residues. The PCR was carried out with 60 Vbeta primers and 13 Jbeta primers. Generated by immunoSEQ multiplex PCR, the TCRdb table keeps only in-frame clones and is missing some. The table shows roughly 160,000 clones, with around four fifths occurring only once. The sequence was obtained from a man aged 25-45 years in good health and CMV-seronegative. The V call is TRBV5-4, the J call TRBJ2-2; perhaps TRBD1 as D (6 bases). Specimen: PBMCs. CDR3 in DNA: TGTGCCAGCAGCTTACCCGGGACAACGAACACCGGGGAGCTGTTTTTT. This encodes CASSLPGTTNTGELFF.